This T cell receptor (beta chain) was sequenced for a study of T cell responses to AZD1222 COVID-19 vaccine. Study observations and caveats: Only five to seven individuals given AZD1222 were seropositive at baseline. Donors, mostly white British, included more females; clonal diversity was possibly underestimated. Repertoire samples came only from after the peak T cell response. Spike-specific TCR breadth and depth both grew after two AZD1222 doses.

Germline values: CDR1 MDHEN, CDR2 SYDVKM. V shed 6 bases and J shed 1 base, with 9 bases lying between them. CDR3 length equals 13 residues. On this clone: Its antigen is unknown.

This table comes from immunoSEQ multiplex PCR, and its TCRdb copy is limited to in-frame clones, with some not included. This table holds under 200,000 clones, 91% found once. The genes are TRBV28 and TRBJ2-5, with unresolved D. The specimen comprised peripheral blood, sampled on day 0 of AZD1222 vaccination. The sequence came from an adult in good health. Written as DNA, the CDR3 is TGTGCCAGCAGACGCGGATCCCAAGAGACCCAGTACTTC. Protein sequence: CASRRGSQETQYF.